What follows is one T cell receptor beta chain and its context. Antigen: not known. PCR employed 60 Vbeta and 13 Jbeta primers. Produced via immunoSEQ multiplex PCR; TCRdb's table is partial and in-frame only. The sample has fewer than 250,000 clones; approximately 82% are singletons. This sample is drawn from a study of cytomegalovirus exposure and HLA in healthy donors. Study-level findings and limits: Presence/absence analyses assumed roughly uniform sequencing depth across donors, which may not hold.

CDR3 length equals 12 residues. V lost 6 bases and J lost 5, with 12 bases in between. Germline values: CDR1 GTSNPN, CDR2 SVGIG (reference sequence). The chain is built from TRBV30 and TRBJ2-3; D is possibly TRBD1 (7 bases). The clonotype was recovered from a man aged 18 to 35 in good health and CMV-seronegative. Sequences were obtained from PBMCs. The CDR3 region is CACQGGRDTQYF. In nucleotides, the CDR3 is TGTGCCTGTCAGGGGGGTCGAGATACGCAGTATTTT.